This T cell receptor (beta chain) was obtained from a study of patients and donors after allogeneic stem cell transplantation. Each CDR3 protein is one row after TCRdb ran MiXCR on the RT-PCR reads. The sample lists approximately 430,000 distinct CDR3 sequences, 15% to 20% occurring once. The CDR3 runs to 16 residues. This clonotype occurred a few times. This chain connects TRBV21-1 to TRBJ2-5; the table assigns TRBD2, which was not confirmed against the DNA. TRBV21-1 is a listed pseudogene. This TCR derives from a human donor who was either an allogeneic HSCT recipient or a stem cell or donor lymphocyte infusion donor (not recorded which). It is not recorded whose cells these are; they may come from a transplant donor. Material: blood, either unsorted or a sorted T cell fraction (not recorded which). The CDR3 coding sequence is TGTGCCAGCAGCAACGCGGCTAGCGGGGGGTCGGAGACCCAGTACTTC. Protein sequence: CASSNAASGGSETQYF.